Listed below are T cell receptor beta chains from one sample, sequenced in a study of response to subunit inactivated influenza vaccine. MiXCR, applied by TCRdb to the RT-PCR reads, yields one record per CDR3 protein. This table holds some 520,000 distinct CDR3 sequences, 16% found once. This material consisted of CD4+ T cells sorted from PBMCs, taken less than 30 months after vaccination. Receptors originate from a man aged 45-69 years who received an inactivated influenza vaccine. Each CDR3 is given with its conserved first and last residue. The D gene is left open where the match is weak. Clone size is not always given. Where it is, it says once, few, many or a class for expanded clones.

TRBJ1-2	.	TRBV13	.	CASSLNREYGYTF	TGTGCCAGCAGCTTAAACAGGGAGTACGGCTACACCTTC
TRBJ2-5	.	TRBV6-5	.	CASSSSGHVQETQYF	TGTGCCAGCAGTTCCTCCGGACACGTCCAAGAGACCCAGTACTTC
TRBJ2-7	.	TRBV15	.	CATKPGGGAGHYEQYF	TGTGCCACCAAGCCCGGTGGGGGGGCCGGGCACTACGAGCAGTACTTC
TRBJ2-7	few	TRBV5-1	TRBD2	CASSLGAGTSTYEQYF	TGCGCCAGCAGCTTGGGGGCCGGGACTAGTACCTACGAGCAGTACTTC
TRBJ2-5	.	TRBV7-2	.	CASSLGFRSETQYF	TGTGCCAGCAGCTTAGGGTTCAGGTCAGAGACCCAGTACTTC
TRBJ2-7	.	TRBV7-2	.	CASRQQSSYEQYF	TGTGCCAGCAGGCAACAGAGCTCCTACGAGCAGTACTTC
TRBJ1-5	few	TRBV12-3/TRBV12-4	.	CASSLGGEGNQPQHF	TGTGCCAGCAGTTTAGGAGGGGAAGGCAATCAGCCCCAGCATTTT
TRBJ2-1	few	TRBV18	TRBD2	CASSPLPLSGRPSYNEQFF	TGTGCCAGCTCACCCCTTCCCCTCAGCGGGAGGCCTTCCTACAATGAGCAGTTCTTC
TRBJ2-7	.	TRBV28	TRBD2	CASSLQGLAGYEQYF	TGTGCCAGCAGTCTCCAAGGGCTAGCGGGTTACGAGCAGTACTTC
TRBJ2-7	many	TRBV9	TRBD2	CASSFHRTSGRPRSSYEQYF	TGTGCCAGCAGCTTCCACCGGACTAGCGGGAGGCCAAGGAGCTCCTACGAGCAGTACTTC
TRBJ1-4	many	TRBV27	TRBD1	CASSRFSNRGLATNEKLFF	TGTGCCAGCAGCCGATTCTCTAATAGGGGGCTTGCAACTAATGAAAAACTGTTTTTT
TRBJ1-6	few	TRBV24-1	.	CATSEGRANSPLHF	TGTGCCACCAGTGAAGGCAGGGCGAATTCACCCCTCCACTTT
TRBJ2-1	.	TRBV29-1	.	CSVIEYGGKFF	TGCAGCGTTATTGAGTATGGGGGAAAGTTCTTC
TRBJ2-2	.	TRBV14	TRBD1	CASSHRQGRNTGELFF	TGTGCCAGCAGCCATAGACAGGGAAGGAACACCGGGGAGCTGTTTTTT
TRBJ2-1	few	TRBV7-2	.	CASRKQGSLNEQFF	TGTGCCAGCCGGAAACAGGGAAGTTTAAATGAGCAGTTCTTC
TRBJ2-1	few	TRBV7-6	.	CASSDIVAREQFF	TGTGCCAGCAGCGACATTGTGGCGCGTGAGCAGTTCTTC
TRBJ2-1	few	TRBV6-5	.	CASSYDWQTYNEQFF	TGTGCCAGCAGTTACGACTGGCAGACCTACAATGAGCAGTTCTTC
TRBJ2-1	.	TRBV7-9	.	CASSTRLGEQFF	TGTGCCAGCAGCACGCGACTAGGTGAGCAGTTCTTC
TRBJ2-3	few	TRBV5-6	.	CASSLNPDTQYF	TGTGCCAGCAGCTTGAATCCAGATACGCAGTATTTT
TRBJ2-5	.	TRBV12-3/TRBV12-4	.	CASSFGEYQETQYF	TGTGCCAGCAGTTTTGGAGAGTACCAAGAGACCCAGTACTTC
TRBJ2-1	.	TRBV15	.	CATSSAPDYNNEQFF	TGTGCCACCAGCAGTGCCCCGGACTATAACAATGAGCAGTTCTTC
TRBJ2-1	.	TRBV5-1	.	CASSLSGAGNEQFF	TGCGCCAGCAGCTTGTCCGGGGCCGGGAATGAGCAGTTCTTC
TRBJ2-1	.	TRBV29-1	TRBD2	CSEAGGPMDEQFF	TGCAGCGAGGCGGGAGGGCCTATGGATGAGCAGTTCTTC
TRBJ2-1	many	TRBV29-1	.	CSGKGYSYNEQFF	TGCAGCGGGAAGGGGTACTCCTACAATGAGCAGTTCTTC
TRBJ2-7	.	TRBV6-2/TRBV6-3	TRBD2	CASSLTSGRPYEQYF	TGTGCCAGCTCACTGACTAGCGGGAGACCCTACGAGCAGTACTTC
TRBJ2-3	many	TRBV7-3	TRBD2	CASSPTGGRTDTQYF	TGTGCCAGCTCTCCAACGGGGGGTCGCACAGATACGCAGTATTTT
TRBJ2-7	.	TRBV20-1	TRBD1	CSASGISRDRGLTYEQYF	TGCAGTGCTAGTGGGATAAGCCGGGACAGGGGTTTAACCTACGAGCAGTACTTC
TRBJ1-1	few	TRBV7-2	.	CASSFQGVTEAFF	TGTGCCAGCAGTTTCCAGGGTGTCACTGAAGCTTTCTTT
TRBJ1-5	.	TRBV2	TRBD1	CASSDDRGNQPQHF	TGTGCCAGCAGTGACGACAGGGGCAATCAGCCCCAGCATTTT
TRBJ2-7	.	TRBV20-1	.	CSARGGGQSYEQYF	TGCAGTGCTAGAGGGGGGGGGCAGTCCTACGAGCAGTACTTC
TRBJ2-7	.	TRBV12-3/TRBV12-4	.	CASSFGRPPYEQYF	TGTGCCAGCAGTTTTGGGAGACCCCCCTACGAGCAGTACTTC
TRBJ2-3	few	TRBV12-3/TRBV12-4	TRBD1	CASRGGTGDTQYF	TGTGCCAGCAGGGGCGGGACAGGAGATACGCAGTATTTT
TRBJ1-2	few	TRBV7-2	.	CASSPNLGYTF	TGTGCCAGCAGCCCTAACTTGGGCTACACCTTC